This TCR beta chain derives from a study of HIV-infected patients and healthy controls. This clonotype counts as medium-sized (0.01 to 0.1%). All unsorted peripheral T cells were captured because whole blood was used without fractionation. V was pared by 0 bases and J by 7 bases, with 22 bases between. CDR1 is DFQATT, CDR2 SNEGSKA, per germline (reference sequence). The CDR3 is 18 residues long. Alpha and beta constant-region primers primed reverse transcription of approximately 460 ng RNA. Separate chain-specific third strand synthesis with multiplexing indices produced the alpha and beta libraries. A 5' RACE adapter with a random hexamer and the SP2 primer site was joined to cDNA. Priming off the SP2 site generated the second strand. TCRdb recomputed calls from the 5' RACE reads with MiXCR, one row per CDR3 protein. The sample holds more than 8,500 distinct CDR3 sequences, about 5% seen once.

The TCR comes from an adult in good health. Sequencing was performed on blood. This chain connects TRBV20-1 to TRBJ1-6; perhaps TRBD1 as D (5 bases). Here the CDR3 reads CSARDLPGGGRRNSPLHF. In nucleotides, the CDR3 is TGCAGTGCTAGAGATCTCCCCGGGGGAGGGAGACGCAATTCACCCCTCCACTTT.